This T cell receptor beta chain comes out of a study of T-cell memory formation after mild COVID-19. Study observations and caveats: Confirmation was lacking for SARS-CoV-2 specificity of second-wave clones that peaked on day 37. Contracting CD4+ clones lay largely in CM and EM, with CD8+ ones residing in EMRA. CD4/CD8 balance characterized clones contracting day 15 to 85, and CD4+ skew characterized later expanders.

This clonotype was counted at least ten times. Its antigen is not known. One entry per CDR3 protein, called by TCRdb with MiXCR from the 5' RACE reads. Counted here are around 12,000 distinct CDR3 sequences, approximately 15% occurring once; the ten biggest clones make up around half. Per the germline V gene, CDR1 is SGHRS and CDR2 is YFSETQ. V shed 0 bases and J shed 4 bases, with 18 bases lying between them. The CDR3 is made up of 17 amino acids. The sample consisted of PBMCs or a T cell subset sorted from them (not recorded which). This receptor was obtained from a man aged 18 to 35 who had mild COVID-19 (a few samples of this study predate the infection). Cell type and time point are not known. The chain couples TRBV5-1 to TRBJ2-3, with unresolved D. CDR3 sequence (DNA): TGCGCCAGCAGCTTGGGTACGCAGACTCGTGGGCCAGATACGCAGTATTTT. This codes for CASSLGTQTRGPDTQYF.